This T cell receptor (beta chain) originates from a study of a mutant IDH1 vaccine in newly diagnosed glioma. Study information: Weeks 1, 3, 5, 7, 11, 15, 19 and 23 were when patients received their eight vaccinations. Vaccines began 4-6 weeks after radiotherapy alone, or with temozolomide cycles. Patients got radiotherapy, temozolomide, or both beforehand, and most got both. Of the patients given treatment, roughly 60% were male and 37.5% were female, and a mean age of around 38 years was recorded.

Some clones are missing from TCRdb's copy, which holds only in-frame ones; the method was immunoSEQ multiplex PCR. The table shows 57,000 or so clones, with approximately 80% occurring only once. The CDR3 loop spans 13 amino acids. V lost 1 base and J 0 bases, leaving 6 bases between the germline ends. Germline values: CDR1 SQVTM, CDR2 ANQGSEA. The time point is: week 11, during vaccination. The study gave 300 ug of mutant IDH1 20-mer peptide per vaccine dose, with topical imiquimod. This clone has just a few counts. The antigen is not known. The specimen comprised PBMCs, sampled from a glioma patient whose treatment included an IDH1 peptide vaccine. The chain employs TRBV29-1 and TRBJ1-1; D not resolved. The sequence came from a man aged 30 to 39 with glioma. CDR3 bases: TGCAGCGTTGAAGGTCTTATGAACACTGAAGCTTTCTTT. It encodes CSVEGLMNTEAFF.